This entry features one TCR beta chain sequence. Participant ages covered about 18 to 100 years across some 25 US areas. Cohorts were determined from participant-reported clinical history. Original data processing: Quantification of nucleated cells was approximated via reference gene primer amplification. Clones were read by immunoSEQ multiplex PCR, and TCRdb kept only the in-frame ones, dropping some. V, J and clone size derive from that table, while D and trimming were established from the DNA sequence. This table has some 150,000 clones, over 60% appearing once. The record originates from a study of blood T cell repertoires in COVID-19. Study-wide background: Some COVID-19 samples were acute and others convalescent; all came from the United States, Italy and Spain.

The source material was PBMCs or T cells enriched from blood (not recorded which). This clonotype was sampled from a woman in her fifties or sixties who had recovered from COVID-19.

For the CDR3, the DNA is TGTGCCAGCAGCAAAGTCCGACTAGCGGACCACCACGAGCAGTACTTC. The encoded protein is CASSKVRLADHHEQYF. The J gene is TRBJ2-7, the V gene TRBV21-1; TRBD2 is the table's D call, not checked against the DNA. TRBV21-1 is noted as a pseudogene. The CDR3 length is 16 residues.